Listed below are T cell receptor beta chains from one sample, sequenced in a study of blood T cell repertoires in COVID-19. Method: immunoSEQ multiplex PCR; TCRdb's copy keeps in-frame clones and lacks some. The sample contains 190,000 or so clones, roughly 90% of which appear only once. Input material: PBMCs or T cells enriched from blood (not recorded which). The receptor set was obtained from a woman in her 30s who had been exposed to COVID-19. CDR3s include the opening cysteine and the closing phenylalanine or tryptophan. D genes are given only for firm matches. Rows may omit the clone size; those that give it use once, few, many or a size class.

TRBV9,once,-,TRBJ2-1,CASSVGGGANNEQFF,TGTGCCAGCAGCGTAGGCGGGGGCGCGAACAATGAGCAGTTCTTC
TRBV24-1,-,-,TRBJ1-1,CATSDFYRTEAFF,TGTGCCACCAGTGATTTCTACAGAACTGAAGCTTTCTTT
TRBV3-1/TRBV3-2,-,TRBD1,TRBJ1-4,CASSQDRAEKLFF,TGTGCCAGCAGCCAGGACAGGGCCGAAAAACTGTTTTTT
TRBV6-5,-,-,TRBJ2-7,CASSYSSEFYEQYF,TGTGCCAGCAGTTACTCGAGTGAATTCTACGAGCAGTACTTC
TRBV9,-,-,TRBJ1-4,CASSGSGGPTNEKLFF,TGTGCCAGCAGCGGCTCAGGTGGGCCAACTAATGAAAAACTGTTTTTT
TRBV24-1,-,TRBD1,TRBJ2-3,CATSALGQATDTQYF,TGTGCCACCAGTGCTTTGGGACAGGCTACAGATACGCAGTATTTT
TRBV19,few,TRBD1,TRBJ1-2,CASSIFRAYRRDRDFYGYTF,TGTGCCAGTAGTATTTTTCGCGCCTACCGTCGGGACAGAGACTTCTATGGCTACACCTTC
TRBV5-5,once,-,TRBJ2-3,CASSFGGGWSDTQYF,TGTGCCAGCAGCTTTGGTGGGGGGTGGTCAGATACGCAGTATTTT
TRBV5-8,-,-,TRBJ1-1,CASSLGQGTPGAFF,TGTGCCAGCAGCTTGGGTCAGGGGACCCCCGGAGCTTTCTTT
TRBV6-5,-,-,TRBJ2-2,CASSYSSPGELFF,TGTGCCAGCAGTTACTCGAGTCCCGGGGAGCTGTTTTTT
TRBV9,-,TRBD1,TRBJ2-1,CASSVGQGVDEQFF,TGTGCCAGCAGCGTAGGACAGGGGGTGGATGAGCAGTTCTTC
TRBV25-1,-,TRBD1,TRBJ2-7,CASSDPGTGDYEQYF,TGTGCCAGCAGTGATCCCGGGACAGGGGACTACGAGCAGTACTTC
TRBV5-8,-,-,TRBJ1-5,CASSFPHRAFFHF,TGTGCCAGCAGCTTCCCCCACAGGGCCTTCTTCCATTTT
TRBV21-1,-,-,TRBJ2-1,CASSMRRRDGRSYNEQFF,TGTGCCAGCAGCATGCGACGGAGGGACGGTCGCTCCTACAATGAGCAGTTCTTC
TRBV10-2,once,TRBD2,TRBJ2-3,CASSKLRGGTDTQYF,TGCGCCAGCAGTAAGTTGCGGGGGGGCACAGATACGCAGTATTTT
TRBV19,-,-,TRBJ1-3,CASSPMTGVGGNTIYF,TGTGCCAGTAGCCCCATGACAGGCGTTGGTGGAAACACCATATATTTT
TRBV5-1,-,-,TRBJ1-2,CASSLMVGRTNYGYTF,TGCGCCAGCAGCTTGATGGTAGGGAGAACTAACTATGGCTACACCTTC
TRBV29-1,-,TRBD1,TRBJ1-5,CSVGTGKHQPQHF,TGCAGCGTTGGGACAGGGAAACATCAGCCCCAGCATTTT
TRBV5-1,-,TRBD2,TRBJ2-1,CASSRGTSGDEQFF,TGCGCCAGCAGCAGAGGGACTAGCGGTGATGAGCAGTTCTTC
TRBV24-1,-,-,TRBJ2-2,CATSPSGTNTGELFF,TGTGCCACCAGTCCCTCGGGGACGAACACCGGGGAGCTGTTTTTT
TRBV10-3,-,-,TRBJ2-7,CAIMGSGGYEQYF,TGTGCCATCATGGGCAGTGGAGGCTACGAGCAGTACTTC
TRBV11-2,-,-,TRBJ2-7,CASSLAQGGGFYEQYF,TGTGCCAGCAGCTTAGCCCAGGGGGGAGGTTTCTACGAGCAGTACTTC
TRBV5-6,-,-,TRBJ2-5,CASSSRGSKTQYF,TGTGCCAGCAGCTCCAGGGGTAGCAAGACCCAGTACTTC
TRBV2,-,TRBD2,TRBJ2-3,CASSETSWGTDTQYF,TGTGCCAGCAGTGAGACTAGCTGGGGCACAGATACGCAGTATTTT
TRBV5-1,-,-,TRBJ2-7,CASSFWEDSSYEQYF,TGCGCCAGCAGCTTTTGGGAGGACTCCTCCTACGAGCAGTACTTC
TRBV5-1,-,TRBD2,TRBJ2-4,CASSLDRGGMKNIQYF,TGCGCCAGCAGCTTGGATCGGGGGGGAATGAAAAACATTCAGTACTTC
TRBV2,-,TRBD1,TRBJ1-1,CASIPPGTGRVGTEAFF,TGTGCCAGCATACCTCCGGGGACAGGGAGGGTCGGCACTGAAGCTTTCTTT
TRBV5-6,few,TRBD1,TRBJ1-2,CASSRQGDNYGYTF,TGTGCCAGCAGCCGACAGGGAGACAACTATGGCTACACCTTC
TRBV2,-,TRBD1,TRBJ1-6,CASSEFTDQGGNSPLHF,TGTGCCAGCAGTGAGTTCACGGATCAGGGGGGAAATTCACCCCTCCACTTT
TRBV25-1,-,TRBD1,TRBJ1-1,CASSGDRGQVNTEAFF,TGTGCCAGCAGTGGAGACAGGGGGCAGGTGAACACTGAAGCTTTCTTT
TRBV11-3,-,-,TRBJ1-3,CASATGGSGNTIYF,TGTGCCAGCGCTACGGGGGGCTCTGGAAACACCATATATTTT
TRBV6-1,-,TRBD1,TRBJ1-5,CASSEEVGQGRQPQHF,TGTGCCAGCAGTGAAGAGGTGGGACAGGGCAGGCAGCCCCAGCATTTT
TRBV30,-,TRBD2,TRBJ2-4,CAWSTGLAVTKNIQYF,TGTGCCTGGAGTACGGGACTAGCGGTTACTAAAAACATTCAGTACTTC
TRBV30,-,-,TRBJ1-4,CAWSSNPAGEKLFF,TGTGCCTGGAGTTCGAACCCGGCGGGTGAAAAACTGTTTTTT
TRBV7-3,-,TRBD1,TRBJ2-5,CASSSRDRGWETQYF,TGTGCCAGCAGCTCCCGGGACAGGGGTTGGGAGACCCAGTACTTC
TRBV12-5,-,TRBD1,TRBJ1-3,CASGLVLRDRRNTIYF,TGTGCTAGTGGTTTGGTACTAAGGGACAGACGAAACACCATATATTTT
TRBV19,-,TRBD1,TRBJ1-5,CASSREQGFNQPQHF,TGTGCCAGTAGTAGGGAACAGGGGTTCAATCAGCCCCAGCATTTT
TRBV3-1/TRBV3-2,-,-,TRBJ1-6,CASSQDPRSPLHF,TGTGCCAGCAGCCAAGATCCCCGGTCACCCCTCCACTTT
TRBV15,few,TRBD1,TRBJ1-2,CATSGDRAADYGYTF,TGTGCCACCAGCGGGGACAGGGCTGCGGACTATGGCTACACCTTC
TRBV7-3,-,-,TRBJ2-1,CASSLRSEDAVNEQFF,TGTGCCAGCAGCTTAAGGAGCGAGGATGCGGTCAATGAGCAGTTCTTC
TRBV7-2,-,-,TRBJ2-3,CASSLVGRGSWDTQYF,TGTGCCAGCAGCTTAGTAGGGCGGGGTAGTTGGGATACGCAGTATTTT
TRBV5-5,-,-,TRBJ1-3,CASSLDRISGNTIYF,TGTGCCAGCAGCCTAGACAGGATCTCTGGAAACACCATATATTTT
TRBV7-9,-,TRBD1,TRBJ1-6,CASSTNRGRSYNSPLHF,TGTGCCAGCAGCACCAACAGGGGGCGATCCTATAATTCACCCCTCCACTTT
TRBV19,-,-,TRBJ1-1,CASSPLGGGTEAFF,TGTGCCAGTAGTCCCCTGGGGGGGGGCACTGAAGCTTTCTTT
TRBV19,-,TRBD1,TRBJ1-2,CASSPGQGRFGSGGYTF,TGTGCCAGTAGTCCAGGACAGGGCAGGTTTGGATCGGGAGGCTACACCTTC
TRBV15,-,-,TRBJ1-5,CATTSEGYSNQPQHF,TGTGCCACCACTAGCGAGGGGTATAGCAATCAGCCCCAGCATTTT
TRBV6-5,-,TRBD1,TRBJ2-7,CASRRGQGGYEQYF,TGTGCCAGCAGAAGGGGACAGGGCGGTTATGAGCAGTACTTC
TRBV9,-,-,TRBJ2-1,CASSTQGGSYNEQFF,TGTGCCAGCAGCACCCAAGGCGGTTCCTACAATGAGCAGTTCTTC
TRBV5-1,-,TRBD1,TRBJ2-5,CASTATGSETQYF,TGCGCCAGCACCGCGACAGGGTCCGAGACCCAGTACTTC
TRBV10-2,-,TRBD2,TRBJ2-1,CASNLAGGNNEQFF,TGCGCCAGCAACCTAGCGGGGGGAAACAATGAGCAGTTCTTC
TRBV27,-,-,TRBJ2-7,CASSSGYSYEQYF,TGTGCCAGCAGTTCAGGATATTCCTACGAGCAGTACTTC
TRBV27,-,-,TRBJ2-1,CASSFAGFHNEQFF,TGTGCCAGCAGTTTCGCGGGGTTCCACAATGAGCAGTTCTTC